This T cell receptor (beta chain) originates from a study of vaccination and CD4 T cells after COVID-19. Study as a whole: Control wells got either CEFX epitopes, HIV-1 Nef peptides, or no peptide at all. General study findings and limits: Spike mono-reactivity was the property of 304 of 307 vaccine-specific clones in convalescent patients. Median SARS-CoV-2-reactive clonotypes rose from 21 to 38, not significantly.

The sample's treatment: roughly 11-day PBMC culture with coronavirus spike peptide pools or control peptides (ViraFEST assay). With respect to this clonotype: Its target is unknown.

Oncomine TCR Beta short-read sequencing was applied to DNA from cultured CD4+ T cells. TCRdb re-called the PCR reads through MiXCR, storing one row per CDR3 protein. The top ten clones hold about 17% of a sample with 12,000 or so distinct CDR3 sequences, roughly half of them seen once. The CDR3 has 16 residues. J was trimmed by 7 bases and V by 4 bases; bases with no gene match: 12. CDR1 is SGHNT, CDR2 YYREEE, per germline (reference sequence). The TCR sequence derives from a human donor with COVID-19. Sequencing was performed on cultured CD4+ T cells from blood, taken after SARS-CoV-2 vaccination. This chain connects TRBV5-4 to TRBJ1-1, with 11 nucleotides matching TRBD1. This CDR3 reads CASSPTGGTGGFEAFF. In nucleotides, the CDR3 is TGTGCCAGCAGCCCCACGGGAGGGACAGGGGGTTTTGAAGCTTTCTTT.